This T cell receptor (beta chain) was obtained from a study of T cell repertoires in cytomegalovirus infection. The wider study: Indications of both CMV infection and matching HLA type were provided by public TCR beta signatures.

Comments on this clonotype: Its antigen remains unknown.

Trimming cost V 4 bases and J 5 bases, with 9 bases left between them. The CDR3 is made up of 14 amino acids. Germline V CDR1 and CDR2: MNHEY, SMNVEV (reference sequence). MiXCR, run by TCRdb on the reads, gives a single entry per CDR3 protein. The profile shows some 920,000 distinct CDR3 sequences, approximately 32% of them singletons. Overall study results and limits: Cumulative public TCR beta family frequency identified CMV carriers with the relevant HLA. Dominating the ex vivo response were TCR beta clonotypes that were CMV-specific and HLA-C-restricted.

This TCR derives from a human donor in good health (CMV status not recorded). Some clones in this sample may be carry-over from other donors' samples. J is TRBJ1-6 and V is TRBV27, with no clear D. The input for sequencing was cultured CD8+ T cells from PBMCs, taken from culture after CMV antigen stimulation. CDR3 coding DNA: TGTGCCAGCAGTTCCGGGGTGAATAATTCACCCCTCCACTTT. This sequence encodes CASSSGVNNSPLHF.